The source of this TCR beta chain is a study of blood T cell repertoires in COVID-19. Study-level background: The samples span acute and convalescent COVID-19 from the United States, Italy and Spain. The cDNA or gDNA used as material had been derived from T cells, B-cell-depleted T cells, or PBMCs.

Original data processing: For nucleated cells, counts were estimated from reference gene primer amplification. Measured with immunoSEQ multiplex PCR; TCRdb has only the in-frame clones, and not every one. D and trimming were read from the DNA, whereas the V and J calls and clone size are those reported in that table. The sample consists of 70,000 to 90,000 clones, about 74% of them appearing once. The V end was cut by 2 bases, the J end by 7 bases, with 9 bases between. CDR1 and CDR2 (germline): MNHEY, SVGEGT. CDR3 length: 14 residues. V and J are TRBV6-2 or TRBV6-3 and TRBJ1-6; D call uncertain. The clonotype was recovered from a human donor with acute or convalescent COVID-19. The donor label of this sample is uncertain. What was sequenced was peripheral blood. CDR3 DNA: TGTGCCAGCAGTTACGTGGCGGCAAATTCACCCCTCCACTTT. Translation gives CASSYVAANSPLHF.